The 23 T cell receptor beta chains below come from one sample, sequenced in a study of OX40 agonist ivuxolimab in advanced cancers. Data came from immunoSEQ multiplex PCR; TCRdb stores just in-frame clones and leaves some out. The sample has 75,000 to 85,000 clones, 87% seen once. The sequences come from CD4+ or CD8+ T cells sorted from blood, collected in a trial of the OX40 agonist ivuxolimab. These receptors were obtained from an adult with an advanced solid tumor such as melanoma, head and neck, liver or kidney cancer.

In regard to this clone: The junction differs from germline at one of its ends, possibly a read error. This chain joins TRBV7-3 and TRBJ1-1; D not resolved. The CDR3 has 14 amino acids. Germline-derived CDR1 and CDR2 are SGHTA and FQGTGA. CDR3 DNA sequence: TGTGTCAGCAGCTTATCCCCCTCTAACACTGAAGCTTTCTTT. The encoded protein is CVSSLSPSNTEAFF. Full variable domain (missing parts from reference TRBV7-3 and TRBJ1-1): GAGVSQTPSNKVTEKGKYVELRCDPISGHTALYWYRQSLGQGPEFLIYFQGTGAADDSGLPNDRFFAVRPEGSVSTLKIQRTERGDSAVYLCVSSLSPSNTEAFFGQGTRLTVV.

The V call is TRBV9, the J call TRBJ1-1; D is unclear. CDR3 length equals 14 residues. Trimming removed 1 base from V and 5 bases from J, with 12 bases in between. Per the germline V gene, CDR1 is SGDLS and CDR2 is YYNGEE. CDR3 nucleotides: TGTGCCAGCAGCGTAATTTCGAGTGGTACTGAAGCTTTCTTT. As protein: CASSVISSGTEAFF. The full variable domain, in which reference TRBV9 and TRBJ1-1 provide the parts outside the CDR3, is DSGVTQTPKHLITATGQRVTLRCSPRSGDLSVYWYQQSLDQGLQFLIQYYNGEERAKGNILERFSAQQFPDLHSELNLSSLELGDSALYFCASSVISSGTEAFFGQGTRLTVV.

This chain links TRBV11-3 with TRBJ2-2, with D perhaps TRBD2 (6 bases). Per the germline V gene, CDR1 is SGHNT and CDR2 is YENEEA. V was cut by 1 base and J by 6 bases, with 12 bases left in between. The CDR3 contains 15 residues. CDR3 nucleotide sequence: TGTGCCAGCAGCTTAGCGGGAGTTGTCGCCGGGGAGCTGTTTTTT. Residues: CASSLAGVVAGELFF.

This clone turned up a few times. The chain links TRBV6-5 to TRBJ2-2; D gene ambiguous. The CDR3 totals 14 residues. Looked up from germline, CDR1 is MNHEY and CDR2 is SVGAGI. The V end lost 2 bases, the J end lost 3 bases, and 7 bases lay between the germline ends. Written as DNA, the CDR3 is TGTGCCAGCAGTTACGGGTGGGACACCGGGGAGCTGTTTTTT. Its protein is CASSYGWDTGELFF.

The chain uses TRBV11-2 and TRBJ2-7; 9 bases are a match to TRBD2. The CDR3 runs 18 residues. Unmatched junction bases numbered 10, after V lost 1 base and J lost 0 bases. Germline CDR1 reads SGHAT; CDR2 reads FQNNGV. This CDR3 is CASSLGQSGRNHSYEQYF. Here the CDR3 DNA reads TGTGCCAGCAGCTTAGGTCAGAGCGGGAGGAACCACTCCTACGAGCAGTACTTC.

About this clone: The junction departs from the called germline gene at one end, perhaps through a read error. This chain joins TRBV6-5 and TRBJ2-7; 9 bases map to TRBD1. CDR3 size: 14 residues. In germline, CDR1 is MNHEY, CDR2 SVGAGI. In nucleotides, the CDR3 is TGTGCCAGCAGTTACTCTACCACTGGACAGGGGAGGCACTTC. It encodes CASSYSTTGQGRHF.

This clone was counted only a few times. CDR3 coding DNA: TGTGCCAGCAGCTCCAGGTCCTTTTCCTACGAGCAGTACTTC. It translates to CASSSRSFSYEQYF. The chain links TRBV7-9 to TRBJ2-7; D unresolved. Between the trimmed V and J ends, which lost 4 bases and 1 base, there was a span of 11 bases. Germline-derived CDR1 and CDR2 are SEHNR and FQNEAQ (reference sequence). The CDR3 consists of 14 residues.

The rearrangement joins TRBV5-6 to TRBJ1-1; D not certain. The CDR3 has 14 amino acids. V was pared by 2 bases and J by 11 bases, with 19 bases between. Germline values: CDR1 SGHDT, CDR2 YYEEEE. DNA for the CDR3: TGTGCCAGCAGCTTTGGAGAGGGCACGGGCTCGGCTTTCTTT. Translating gives CASSFGEGTGSAFF.

The chain couples TRBV2 to TRBJ2-3; D perhaps matches TRBD1 (5 bases). Germline V gene lookup returns CDR1 SNHLY and CDR2 FYNNEI. V lost 2 bases, J lost 2 bases, and 8 bases lay in between. This CDR3 has 14 amino acids. CDR3 sequence (DNA): TGTGCCAGCAGTGAATCCAGGGCCACAGATACGCAGTATTTT. It encodes CASSESRATDTQYF.

The chain employs TRBV19 and TRBJ2-5, with TRBD2 matching over 8 bases. The CDR3 contains 13 residues. CDR1 is LNHDA and CDR2 is SQIVND in the germline V gene (reference sequence). J was trimmed by 4 bases and V by 5 bases; bases with no gene match: 3. CDR3 in DNA: TGTGCCAGTAGTCCCCTAGCGGGAGAGACCCAGTACTTC. This translates into CASSPLAGETQYF.

This sequence joins TRBV4-1 and TRBJ1-3, with TRBD1 identical over 7 bases. Losses at the gene ends were 0 bases for V and 2 bases for J; bases not matched to a gene: 1. Germline CDR1 MGHRA, CDR2 YSYEKL. The CDR3 spans 15 residues. In DNA form, the CDR3 reads TGCGCCAGCAGCCAAGAGGGACAGACTGGAAACACCATATATTTT. It yields the protein CASSQEGQTGNTIYF.

J is TRBJ1-1 and V is TRBV5-1; TRBD1 matches 7 bases. The V and J ends lost 5 bases and 5 bases, in that order; junction bases with no gene match: 6. The CDR3 is 13 residues long. Germline V gene data show CDR1 as SGHRS and CDR2 as YFSETQ. CDR3 in DNA: TGCGCCAGCAGTCTAAGACAGGGAACTGAAGCTTTCTTT. Its protein product is CASSLRQGTEAFF.

The V call is TRBV7-2, the J call TRBJ2-2; D is unresolved. This CDR3 is 11 amino acids long. From germline, CDR1 is SGHTA and CDR2 FQGNSA. Trimming stripped 2 bases from V and 6 bases from J, with 1 base between. CDR3 in DNA: TGTGCCAGCAGCTTACCCGGGGAGCTGTTTTTT. Its translation is CASSLPGELFF.

In this sample, this clone turned up a few times. The CDR3: CASSPSGTSGEKLFF. CDR3 nucleotide sequence: TGTGCCAGCAGCCCTAGTGGGACATCTGGCGAAAAACTGTTTTTT. This chain links TRBV7-6 with TRBJ1-4, with a tentative D call TRBD1 (6 bases). The V end was cut by 5 bases, the J end by 8 bases, with 18 bases between. The CDR3 consists of 15 residues. Germline values: CDR1 SGHVS, CDR2 FNYEAQ.

Here the CDR3 DNA reads TGTGCCAGTAGTACGACAGGGTGGGAGACCCAGTACTTC. The encoded protein is CASSTTGWETQYF. The genes are TRBV19 and TRBJ2-5, with TRBD1 identical over 7 bases. The CDR3 is 13 residues long. J gave up 5 bases and V 4 bases, and 4 bases lay outside the gene matches. Germline lookup yields CDR1 LNHDA and CDR2 SQIVND (reference sequence).

This chain links TRBV4-3 with TRBJ2-7, with no clear D. The V and J ends lost 0 bases and 2 bases respectively, with 11 bases between them. Germline V gives CDR1 LGHNA, CDR2 YSLEER. The CDR3 loop spans 15 amino acids. The CDR3 nucleotides are TGCGCCAGCAGCCAAGATCTCGGTTACCCCTACGAGCAGTACTTC. It translates to CASSQDLGYPYEQYF.

This rearrangement joins TRBV6-1 to TRBJ2-7, with TRBD1 as a possible D gene (6 bases). The V end was cut by 6 bases, the J end by 1 base, with 13 bases between. The CDR3 contains 14 residues. Germline V gene sequence: CDR1 MNHNS, CDR2 SASEGT. The DNA of the CDR3 is TGTGCCAGCAGACAGACACAGGGATCCTACGAGCAGTACTTC. It codes for CASRQTQGSYEQYF.

This rearrangement joins TRBV27 to TRBJ2-7; D perhaps matches TRBD2 (6 bases). Germline values: CDR1 MNHEY, CDR2 SMNVEV (reference sequence). Trimming cost V 2 bases and J 3 bases, with 8 bases left between them. This CDR3 region has 13 residues. This chain's CDR3 is CASSLTGDYEQYF. CDR3 nucleotides: TGTGCCAGCAGTTTAACGGGGGACTACGAGCAGTACTTC.

This rearrangement joins TRBV2 to TRBJ1-1; D is unclear. The CDR3 contains 15 residues. CDR1 is SNHLY and CDR2 is FYNNEI in the germline V gene. V lost 2 bases to trimming and J lost 0 bases, with 10 bases between them. CDR3 protein: CASSEQHSMNTEAFF. In nucleotides, the CDR3 is TGTGCCAGCAGTGAACAGCACAGCATGAACACTGAAGCTTTCTTT.

J is TRBJ2-7 and V is TRBV4-2; 8 positions match TRBD2. V shed 0 bases, J shed 2 bases, and the junction held 6 bases outside the gene matches. CDR1 LGHNA and CDR2 YNFKEQ come from the germline V gene. The CDR3 extends over 16 amino acids. The CDR3 coding sequence is TGTGCCAGCAGCCAAGAACCATCGGGGGGGGCCTACGAGCAGTACTTC. It codes for CASSQEPSGGAYEQYF.

Only a few counts were recorded for this clone. V and J are TRBV5-8 and TRBJ2-3, with D perhaps TRBD2 (6 bases). The CDR3 is 15 amino acids. Looked up from germline, CDR1 is SGHTS and CDR2 is YDEGEE. V dropped 4 bases and J dropped 6 bases, with 18 bases sitting between them. The CDR3 DNA is TGTGCCAGCAGCACGGGACTGCAGATGGCTGATACGCAGTATTTT. It encodes CASSTGLQMADTQYF.

The V gene is TRBV7-9, the J gene TRBJ2-7; TRBD2 aligns across 9 bases. Losses at the gene ends were 6 bases for V and 1 base for J; bases not matched to a gene: 7. The germline V gene encodes CDR1 SEHNR and CDR2 FQNEAQ (reference sequence). The CDR3 covers 15 residues. CDR3 nucleotides: TGTGCCAGCAGTTCTCTAGCGGGGCAGTCCTACGAGCAGTACTTC. Translated: CASSSLAGQSYEQYF.

V is TRBV12-5 and J is TRBJ2-7, with 11 nucleotides matching TRBD1. The junction had 9 bases not matched to a gene; V was cut back by 7 bases and J by 7 bases. Germline V CDR1 and CDR2: LGHNT, FRNRAP. This CDR3 region has 14 residues. This chain's CDR3 is CASAGQGAGWEQYF. DNA for the CDR3: TGTGCTAGTGCCGGACAGGGGGCAGGCTGGGAGCAGTACTTC. Full variable domain (rest looked up from reference TRBV12-5 and TRBJ2-7): DARVTQTPRHKVTEMGQEVTMRCQPILGHNTVFWYRQTMMQGLELLAYFRNRAPLDDSGMPKDRFSAEMPDATLATLKIQPSEPRDSAVYFCASAGQGAGWEQYFGPGTRLTVT.